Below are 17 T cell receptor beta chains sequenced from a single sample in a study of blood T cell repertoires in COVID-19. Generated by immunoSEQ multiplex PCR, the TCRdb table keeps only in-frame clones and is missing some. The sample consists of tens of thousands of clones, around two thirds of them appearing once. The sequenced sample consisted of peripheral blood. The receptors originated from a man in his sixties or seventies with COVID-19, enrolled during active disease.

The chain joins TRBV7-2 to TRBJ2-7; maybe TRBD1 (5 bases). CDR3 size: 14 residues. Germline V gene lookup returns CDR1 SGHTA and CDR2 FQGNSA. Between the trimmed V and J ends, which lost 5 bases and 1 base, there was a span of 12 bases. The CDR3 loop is CASSLRQTSYEQYF. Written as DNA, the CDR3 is TGTGCCAGCAGCCTCCGACAGACATCCTACGAGCAGTACTTC.

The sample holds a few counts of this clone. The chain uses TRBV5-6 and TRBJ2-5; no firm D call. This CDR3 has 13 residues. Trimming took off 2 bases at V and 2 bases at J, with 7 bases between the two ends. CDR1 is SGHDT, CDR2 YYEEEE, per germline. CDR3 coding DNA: TGTGCCAGCAGCTTATACAGACAAGAGACCCAGTACTTC. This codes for CASSLYRQETQYF.

Here the CDR3 reads CASSLVSTSGKDTQYF. The DNA of the CDR3 is TGTGCCAGCAGCTTAGTCTCGACTAGCGGGAAAGATACGCAGTATTTT. This chain uses TRBV7-2 with TRBJ2-3; 11 bases are shared with TRBD2. Germline lookup yields CDR1 SGHTA and CDR2 FQGNSA. The V and J ends lost 1 base and 5 bases, in that order; junction bases with no gene match: 5. This CDR3 has 16 amino acids. The whole variable domain, filled in from reference TRBV7-2 and TRBJ2-3, reads GAGVSQSPSNKVTEKGKDVELRCDPISGHTALYWYRQSLGQGLEFLIYFQGNSAPDKSGLPSDRFSAERTGGSVSTLTIQRTQQEDSAVYLCASSLVSTSGKDTQYFGPGTRLTVL.

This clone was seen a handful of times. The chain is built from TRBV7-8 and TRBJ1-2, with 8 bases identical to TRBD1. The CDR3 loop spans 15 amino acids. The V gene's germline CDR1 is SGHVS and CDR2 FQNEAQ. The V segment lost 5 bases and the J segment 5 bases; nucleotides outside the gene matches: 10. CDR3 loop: CASSPTGTGTYGYTF. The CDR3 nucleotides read TGTGCCAGCAGCCCCACCGGGACAGGAACATATGGCTACACCTTC. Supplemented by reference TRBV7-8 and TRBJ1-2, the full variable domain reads GAGVSQSPRYKVAKRGQDVALRCDPISGHVSLFWYQQALGQGPEFLTYFQNEAQLDKSGLPSDRFFAERPEGSVSTLKIQRTQQEDSAVYLCASSPTGTGTYGYTFGSGTRLTVV.

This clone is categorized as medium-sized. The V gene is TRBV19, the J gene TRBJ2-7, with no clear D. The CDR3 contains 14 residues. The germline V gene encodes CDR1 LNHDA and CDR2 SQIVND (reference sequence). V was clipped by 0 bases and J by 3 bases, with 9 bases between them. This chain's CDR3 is CASSIDLDFYEQYF. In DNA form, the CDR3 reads TGTGCCAGTAGTATAGACCTTGACTTCTACGAGCAGTACTTC.

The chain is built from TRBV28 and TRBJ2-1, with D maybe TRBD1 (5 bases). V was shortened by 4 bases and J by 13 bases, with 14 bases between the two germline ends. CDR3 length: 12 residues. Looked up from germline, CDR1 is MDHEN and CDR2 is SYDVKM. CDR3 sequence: CASSSSGKSQFF. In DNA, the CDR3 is TGTGCCAGCAGTTCCTCAGGGAAGTCCCAGTTCTTC.

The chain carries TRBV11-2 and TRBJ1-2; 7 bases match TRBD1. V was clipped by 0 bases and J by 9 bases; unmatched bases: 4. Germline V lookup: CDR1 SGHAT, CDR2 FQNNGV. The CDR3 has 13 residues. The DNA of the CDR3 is TGTGCCAGCAGCTTAGACCCAGGGGGTCGCTACACCTTC. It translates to CASSLDPGGRYTF.

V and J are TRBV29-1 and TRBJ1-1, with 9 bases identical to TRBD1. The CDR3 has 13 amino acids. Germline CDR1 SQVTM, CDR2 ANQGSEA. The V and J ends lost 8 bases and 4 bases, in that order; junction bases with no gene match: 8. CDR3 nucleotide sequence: TGCAGCTACTCCGGGACAGGGATCACTGAAGCTTTCTTT. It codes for CSYSGTGITEAFF.

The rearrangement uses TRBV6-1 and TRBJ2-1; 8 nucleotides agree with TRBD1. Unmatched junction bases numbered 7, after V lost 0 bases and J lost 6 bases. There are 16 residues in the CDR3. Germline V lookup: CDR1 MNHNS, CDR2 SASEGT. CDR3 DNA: TGTGCCAGCAGTGAAGCGGGGACAGGAGGACTCAATGAGCAGTTCTTC. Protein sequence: CASSEAGTGGLNEQFF.

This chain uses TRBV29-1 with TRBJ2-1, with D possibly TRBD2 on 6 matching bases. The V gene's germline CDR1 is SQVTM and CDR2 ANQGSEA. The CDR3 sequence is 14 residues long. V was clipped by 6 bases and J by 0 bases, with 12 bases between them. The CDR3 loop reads CSVIAAGSYNEQFF. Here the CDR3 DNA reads TGCAGCGTCATAGCGGCCGGCTCCTACAATGAGCAGTTCTTC.

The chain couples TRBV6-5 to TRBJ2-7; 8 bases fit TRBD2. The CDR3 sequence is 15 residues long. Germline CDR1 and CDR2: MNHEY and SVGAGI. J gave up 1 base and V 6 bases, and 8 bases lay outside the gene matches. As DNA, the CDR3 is TGTGCCAGCAGCTTCGGACTAGCTGTGTCCTACGAGCAGTACTTC. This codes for CASSFGLAVSYEQYF.

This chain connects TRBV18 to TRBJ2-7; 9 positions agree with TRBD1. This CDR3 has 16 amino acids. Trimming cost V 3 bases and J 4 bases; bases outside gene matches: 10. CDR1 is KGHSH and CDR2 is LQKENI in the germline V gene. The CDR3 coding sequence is TGTGCCAGCTCACCCCCGATCCGGACAGGGGTTTACGAGCAGTACTTC. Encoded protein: CASSPPIRTGVYEQYF.

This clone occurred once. The CDR3 here is CASSPTGSSGNTIYF. The DNA of the CDR3 is TGTGCCAGCAGTCCAACAGGGAGCTCTGGAAACACCATATATTTT. The gene calls are TRBV27 and TRBJ1-3; D is perhaps TRBD1 (6 bases). This CDR3 is built from 15 residues. V lost 5 bases and J 0 bases, leaving 11 bases between the germline ends. The V gene's germline CDR1 is MNHEY and CDR2 SMNVEV (reference sequence).

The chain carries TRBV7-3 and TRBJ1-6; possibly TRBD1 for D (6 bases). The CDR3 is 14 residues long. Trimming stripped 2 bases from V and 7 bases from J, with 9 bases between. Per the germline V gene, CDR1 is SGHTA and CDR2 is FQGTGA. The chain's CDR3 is CASSLAQGNSPLHF. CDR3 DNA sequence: TGTGCCAGCAGCTTAGCGCAGGGGAATTCACCCCTCCACTTT.

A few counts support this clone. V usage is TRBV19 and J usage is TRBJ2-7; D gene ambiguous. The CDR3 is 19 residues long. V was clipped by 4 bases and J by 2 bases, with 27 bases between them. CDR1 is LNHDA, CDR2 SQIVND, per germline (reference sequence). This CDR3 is CASSKILGPVTQRPYEQYF. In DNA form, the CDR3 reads TGTGCCAGTAGTAAAATTTTGGGCCCGGTGACGCAAAGACCCTACGAGCAGTACTTC.

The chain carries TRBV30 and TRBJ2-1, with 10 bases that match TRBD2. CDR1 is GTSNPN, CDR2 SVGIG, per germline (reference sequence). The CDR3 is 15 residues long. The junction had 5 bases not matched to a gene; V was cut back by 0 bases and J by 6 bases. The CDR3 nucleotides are TGTGCCTGGAGTGTACTAGCGGGAACTGGCAATGAGCAGTTCTTC. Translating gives CAWSVLAGTGNEQFF.

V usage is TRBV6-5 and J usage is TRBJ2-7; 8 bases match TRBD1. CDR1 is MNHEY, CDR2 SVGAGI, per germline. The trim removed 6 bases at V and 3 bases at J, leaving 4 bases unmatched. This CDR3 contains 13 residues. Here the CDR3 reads CASRGTGSYEQYF. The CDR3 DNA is TGTGCCAGCAGGGGGACAGGAAGCTACGAGCAGTACTTC.